The T cell receptor beta chain under discussion was sequenced for a study of vaccination effects on CD4 cells after COVID-19 (dated by TCRdb to between 2022 and 2023). Regarding the research as a whole: In the ViraFEST assay, PBMC were stimulated with viral peptide pools, and TCR sequencing was then used to find antigen-specific CD4+ T cell clonotypes based on their expansion. Some 2 million PBMC per well were cultured with 9 to 10 ug/ml peptides in IMDM containing 5% human AB serum, about 9 IU/ml IL-2 and gentamicin. SARS-CoV-2 spike-specific CD4+ TCR repertoires were compared before and after mRNA vaccination in COVID-19 convalescent patients and in infection-naive vaccine recipients. Each participant got two doses of an mRNA SARS-CoV-2 vaccine, either BNT162b2 or mRNA-1273. In the study, cultures from other donors were sequenced using the Oncomine TCR Beta short-read assay on an Illumina iSeq 100. The full study included around nine COVID-19 convalescent patients and several SARS-CoV-2-naive healthy vaccine recipients.

Libraries were prepared through the immunoSEQ multiplex PCR assay. TCR beta CDR3 sequencing was performed on DNA from the cultured, isolated CD4+ T cells. In the original analysis: The analysis removed non-productive TCR sequences, trimmed reads to the CDR3 region, and retained only CDR3s that were 7 or more amino acids long. Antigen-specific clonotypes were identified with the MANAFEST web app by comparing expansion in peptide wells against reference cultures. For clones to be considered positive, expansion at FDR<0.05 versus reference and all other wells, an odds ratio above 5, and a frequency above 0.1% in two replicate wells were required. A clonotype was defined as cross-reactive if the clonotype was significantly expanded both in SARS-CoV-2 spike wells and in at least one common cold coronavirus spike condition. CDR3 similarity was assessed by Levenshtein distance using the stringdist R package, and unrooted trees were constructed with ape in R 3.6.1. TCRdb provides this immuneACCESS table in a form limited to in-frame rearrangements. Some clones are lacking; in checked studies, under half of them reflect an unresolved V gene, and why the rest are absent is not known. The D gene and trimming were derived from the DNA, and the V and J assignments and clone size from that table. The table for this sample lists fewer than 75,000 clones; over 60% of them were counted only once. The top ten clones comprise around 2% of the sample.

From a lookup of the germline V gene (reference sequence), CDR1 and CDR2 are GTSNPN and SVGIG. The CDR3 sequence holds 14 residues, the cysteine and phenylalanine included. Of the read, only the CDR3 DNA is kept; its 42 bases are in frame from base 1. Compared with germline, V lacks 6 bases and J lacks 6 bases; bases without a gene match: 9. After more than nine days of culture, CD4+ T cells were isolated with the EasySep CD4+ T cell isolation kit. Healthy vaccine recipients had no prior SARS-CoV-2 infection, confirmed by negative nucleocapsid antibodies before and after vaccination. Half of the culture medium was replaced with fresh IL-2-containing medium on days 3 and 7. Unless noted otherwise, every peptide stimulation condition was grown in triplicate wells. Using Ficoll-Paque Plus gradient centrifugation, PBMC were separated from whole blood and then either used fresh or cryopreserved at -140C. The QIAamp micro DNA kit was used to extract genomic DNA from the cultured CD4+ T cells.

In the case of this clone: What this receptor recognizes is not known. The sample holds no much larger clone one base away, and base qualities are not on file.

Overall study results and their limits: Limitations of the study were the small number of convalescent patients and the absence of early post-infection timepoints. Both infection-induced and vaccine-induced clones contracted markedly at late post-vaccination timepoints, which is consistent with waning T cell responses. Among healthy vaccine recipients, nearly all vaccine-induced clones were SARS-CoV-2 mono-reactive, and just 1 of 255 was cross-reactive with common cold coronaviruses.

Specimen: CD4+ T cells from PBMCs cultured without peptide, collected before COVID-19 vaccination. This TCR was recovered from a human donor who received a COVID-19 vaccine. Recombination linked TRBV30 to TRBJ2-1; 9 central bases correspond to TRBD2. The nucleotide sequence reads as follows: TGTGCCTGCCAACCGGGACTAGCCCCCAATGAGCAGTTCTTC. It specifies CACQPGLAPNEQFF.